The next 10 T cell receptor beta chains were all read from a single sample in a study of cytomegalovirus exposure and HLA in healthy donors. Both 60 Vbeta primers and 13 Jbeta primers went into the PCR. Produced via immunoSEQ multiplex PCR; TCRdb's table is partial and in-frame only. Here the sample spans some 150,000 clones, about 70% being singletons. Sequencing input: PBMCs. The receptor source for this set is a man younger than 35 in good health and CMV-seronegative.

This chain joins TRBV28 and TRBJ2-5; 13 bases are a match to TRBD2. The V gene end was trimmed by 5 bases and the J gene end by 5 bases; junction bases not matched to a gene: 8. The CDR3 spans 16 residues. In germline, CDR1 is MDHEN, CDR2 SYDVKM. The CDR3 sequence: CASSQGGLAGRETQYF. CDR3 nucleotide sequence: TGTGCCAGCAGTCAGGGGGGACTAGCGGGACGGGAGACCCAGTACTTC. The variable domain in full, completed from reference TRBV28 and TRBJ2-5, reads DVKVTQSSRYLVKRTGEKVFLECVQDMDHENMFWYRQDPGLGLRLIYFSYDVKMKEKGDIPEGYSVSREKKERFSLILESASTNQTSMYLCASSQGGLAGRETQYFGPGTRLLVL.

The V call is TRBV27, the J call TRBJ2-2; 13 positions match TRBD2. The germline V gene encodes CDR1 MNHEY and CDR2 SMNVEV (reference sequence). This CDR3 contains 18 residues. Trimming took 7 bases from V and 4 from J; bases not matched to a gene: 12. The CDR3 sequence is CASTPGLAGVLITGELFF. DNA for the CDR3: TGTGCCAGCACCCCTGGACTAGCGGGAGTTCTAATCACCGGGGAGCTGTTTTTT.

The rearrangement joins TRBV7-8 to TRBJ2-7; 12 bases agree with TRBD2. V was clipped by 0 bases and J by 6 bases; unmatched bases: 6. Germline loops: CDR1 SGHVS, CDR2 FQNEAQ. This CDR3 has 16 residues. CDR3 in DNA: TGTGCCAGCAGCTTAGCGCTGACTAGCGGGAGTGGCGAGCAGTACTTC. Translation gives CASSLALTSGSGEQYF. The full variable domain, its missing parts supplied by reference TRBV7-8 and TRBJ2-7, is GAGVSQSPRYKVAKRGQDVALRCDPISGHVSLFWYQQALGQGPEFLTYFQNEAQLDKSGLPSDRFFAERPEGSVSTLKIQRTQQEDSAVYLCASSLALTSGSGEQYFGPGTRLTVT.

The chain joins TRBV7-6 to TRBJ2-7, with D possibly being TRBD2 (5 bases). V gave up 2 bases and J gave up 2 bases, with 7 bases separating them. Germline loops: CDR1 SGHVS, CDR2 FNYEAQ. This CDR3 is built from 13 residues. CDR3 DNA: TGTGCCAGCAGCTTAAGCGGAACCTACGAGCAGTACTTC. Protein product: CASSLSGTYEQYF.

The chain carries TRBV2 and TRBJ2-3; 10 bases match TRBD1. The CDR3 consists of 19 residues. With V trimmed by 5 bases and J by 3 bases, 17 bases remained unmatched. CDR1 and CDR2 from the germline V gene are SNHLY and FYNNEI. The CDR3 protein is CASSRRDRGGWSRTDTQYF. The CDR3 DNA reads TGTGCCAGCAGTCGCCGGGACAGGGGCGGGTGGTCTAGGACAGATACGCAGTATTTT. Drawing the rest from reference TRBV2 and TRBJ2-3, the complete variable domain is EPEVTQTPSHQVTQMGQEVILRCVPISNHLYFYWYRQILGQKVEFLVSFYNNEISEKSEIFDDQFSVERPDGSNFTLKIRSTKLEDSAMYFCASSRRDRGGWSRTDTQYFGPGTRLTVL.

The chain recombines TRBV30 with TRBJ2-1; 9 bases agree with TRBD2. After removal of 1 base from V and 7 bases from J, the junction contained 8 bases not matched to a gene. In germline, CDR1 is GTSNPN, CDR2 SVGIG (reference sequence). This CDR3 has 15 amino acids. The CDR3 is CAWSDLAGSGNEQFF. CDR3 DNA sequence: TGTGCCTGGAGTGACCTAGCGGGATCGGGGAATGAGCAGTTCTTC.

The gene calls are TRBV6-4 and TRBJ2-7; 8 nucleotides agree with TRBD1. V lost 0 bases to trimming and J lost 9 bases; unmatched junction nucleotides: 13. The germline V gene encodes CDR1 MRHNA and CDR2 SNTAGT. This CDR3 has 16 amino acids. The CDR3 bases are TGTGCCAGCAGTGACTCACGGACAGGGTCAACTACGAGGCAGTACTTC. Its protein is CASSDSRTGSTTRQYF.

This clone has a handful of counts. The same CDR3 arises from other DNA sequences in this sample as well. CDR3 coding DNA: TGTGCCAGCAGCCCCGGCGGGACAGGACTTAACTATGGCTACACCTTC. Amino acids: CASSPGGTGLNYGYTF. The chain has TRBV5-8 and TRBJ1-2; TRBD1 matches 8 bases. The ends lost 4 bases at V and 1 base at J; junction bases unmatched: 9. Germline CDR1 is SGHTS and CDR2 is YDEGEE. This CDR3 region has 16 residues.

J is TRBJ2-1 and V is TRBV29-1, with D possibly TRBD2 on 6 matching bases. Trimming removed 4 bases at V and 2 bases at J, with 18 bases between. Looked up from germline, CDR1 is SQVTM and CDR2 is ANQGSEA. The CDR3 spans 16 residues. The CDR3 region is CSVATLSGVAYNEQFF. DNA for the CDR3: TGCAGCGTTGCCACTCTGTCGGGGGTGGCCTACAATGAGCAGTTCTTC.

The chain recombines TRBV6-1 with TRBJ2-7, with a possible D match to TRBD1 (5 bases). The CDR3 is made up of 12 amino acids. V lost 8 bases to trimming and J lost 2 bases, with 10 bases between them. The germline V gene has CDR1 MNHNS and CDR2 SASEGT. CDR3 amino acids: CASGAGPYEQYF. The CDR3 nucleotides are TGTGCCAGCGGGGCAGGACCCTACGAGCAGTACTTC.